This T cell receptor (beta chain) is drawn from a study of human T cells and chemical hapten exposure. Study overall: 2% DPC applied to a roughly 2 cm by roughly 2 cm arm area sensitized donors. Once 0.01% DPC had been applied to the upper back by patch test, readings were taken at 6 days. Points from the study as a whole: Alopecia in all donors means immunity may differ from healthy individuals.

TCRdb re-analysed the RACE reads in MiXCR, keeping a single row per CDR3 protein. The sample includes some 330,000 distinct CDR3 sequences, about 5% of them seen just once. Turning to this clonotype: Its antigen is undetermined.

The time point here: pre-sensitization, week 0. The sample's treatment: therapeutic diphenylcyclopropenone sensitization with weekly scalp DPC. The germline gives CDR1 MDHEN, CDR2 SYDVKM. This CDR3 spans 14 amino acids. Trimming cost V 4 bases and J 8 bases, with 14 bases left between them. The sequenced sample was whole blood, obtained in connection with sensitization to the hapten diphenylcyclopropenone (DPC). The genes are TRBV28 and TRBJ1-4, with D unclear. The receptor's source is a young woman with alopecia areata. Some clones in this sample may be carry-over from other donors' samples. The chain's CDR3 is CASSSTPKWEKLFF. The CDR3 coding sequence is TGTGCCAGCAGTTCGACCCCTAAATGGGAAAAACTGTTTTTT.